Listed below are T cell receptor beta chains from one sample, sequenced in a study of neurological immune-mediated disorders. TCRdb independently ran MiXCR on the 5' RACE reads; one entry per CDR3 protein. Of approximately 44,000 distinct CDR3 sequences listed, less than 6% are singletons. Sample: CD4+ T cells from blood. The receptors were sampled from a woman aged 18-29 years with multiple sclerosis. CDR3s include the opening cysteine and the closing phenylalanine or tryptophan. D genes are given only for firm matches. Clone size, where shown, is once, few, many, or a class for clones that have expanded.

V gene	D gene	J gene	clone size	CDR3 DNA	CDR3 protein
TRBV7-2	NA	TRBJ1-2	many	TGTGCCAGCAGCTTACAGGGGCCCGATAACTATGGCTACACCTTC	CASSLQGPDNYGYTF
TRBV7-3	TRBD1	TRBJ1-1	many	TGTGCCAGCAGCGCCCAGGGGGCGAGGAGGACTGAAGCTTTCTTT	CASSAQGARRTEAFF
TRBV2	NA	TRBJ1-5	many	TGTGCCAGCGGCCTCGGAGGCGTACAGCCCCAGCATTTT	CASGLGGVQPQHF
TRBV30	NA	TRBJ1-3	NA	TGTGCCTGGAGCCGAGGGACCCCGACTGGAAACACCATATATTTT	CAWSRGTPTGNTIYF
TRBV7-2	TRBD1	TRBJ1-2	medium-sized	TGTGCCAGCAGCTGGAGGACAGGGGATGGCTACACCTTC	CASSWRTGDGYTF
TRBV27	NA	TRBJ2-1	NA	TGTGCCAGCAGTTTAAAACCCGTCTCCTACAATGAGCAGTTCTTC	CASSLKPVSYNEQFF
TRBV20-1	NA	TRBJ2-3	many	TGCAGTGCTAGTCTTGGACAGTCCAGCACAGATACGCAGTATTTT	CSASLGQSSTDTQYF
TRBV4-1	NA	TRBJ1-1	many	TGCGCCAGCAGCCAAACAGGATTGAACACTGAAGCTTTCTTT	CASSQTGLNTEAFF
TRBV5-4	TRBD2	TRBJ2-2	few	TGTGCCAGCAGTTTGGGACTAGCGGGGACCTCCGGAACCGGGGAGCTGTTTTTT	CASSLGLAGTSGTGELFF
TRBV20-1	NA	TRBJ2-5	many	TGCAGTGCTGTAAGGGTCTCAGGGACCCAGTACTTC	CSAVRVSGTQYF
TRBV5-1	TRBD1	TRBJ2-5	many	TGCGCCAGCAGCCCGGGACAGGGCGTGGAGACCCAGTACTTC	CASSPGQGVETQYF
TRBV10-3	NA	TRBJ1-1	many	TGTGCCATCAGTGAGTCGGTTGGGGTTGGCACTGAAGCTTTCTTT	CAISESVGVGTEAFF
TRBV7-2	NA	TRBJ2-1	many	TGTGCCAGCAGCTTAGCGTTTGGCCCCTACAATGAGCAGTTCTTC	CASSLAFGPYNEQFF
TRBV7-2	TRBD2	TRBJ2-4	many	TGTGCCAGCAGCCCCGTAGCGGGAGGGGGCGCAAACATTCAGTACTTC	CASSPVAGGGANIQYF
TRBV29-1	NA	TRBJ1-2	many	TGCAGCGTTCTGCTTTACAGGGATGGCTATGGCTACACCTTC	CSVLLYRDGYGYTF
TRBV14	NA	TRBJ1-2	many	TGTGCCAGCAGCCAAGCAGCCCTCTATGGCTACACCTTC	CASSQAALYGYTF
TRBV5-1	TRBD2	TRBJ2-5	many	TGCGCCAGCAGCCCGTCTAGCGGCGGGGGAGAGACCCAGTACTTC	CASSPSSGGGETQYF
TRBV7-9	NA	TRBJ1-2	many	TGTGCCAGCAGCCCCCCGCGCAGCGGAGGGTATGGCTACACCTTC	CASSPPRSGGYGYTF
TRBV5-4	NA	TRBJ1-1	many	TGTGCCAGCAGCTCAACGGGACCCCCTTGGGGAGCTTTCTTT	CASSSTGPPWGAFF
TRBV14	NA	TRBJ1-3	many	TGTGCCAGCAGCCCTCAGGTCTACTCTGGAAACACCATATATTTT	CASSPQVYSGNTIYF
TRBV5-1	TRBD2	TRBJ2-3	many	TGCGCCAGCAGGACCGGACTAGCGGGGGATACAGATACGCAGTATTTT	CASRTGLAGDTDTQYF
TRBV7-2	NA	TRBJ1-6	many	TGTGCCAGCAGCTTAGATTTTCCAGGGAGGAATTCACCCCTCCACTTT	CASSLDFPGRNSPLHF
TRBV9	NA	TRBJ2-1	few	TGTGCCAGCAGCGTAGTCCCAGAAAAGGATTCCTACAATGAGCAGTTCTTC	CASSVVPEKDSYNEQFF
TRBV7-2	TRBD1	TRBJ2-3	many	TGTGCCAGCAGCTTTACAGGGGGCAATTCTTGGGATACGCAGTATTTT	CASSFTGGNSWDTQYF
TRBV7-2	NA	TRBJ1-5	many	TGTGCCAGCAGCCCGTCCGTAGGGGTTCATCAGCCCCAGCATTTT	CASSPSVGVHQPQHF
TRBV19	NA	TRBJ2-1	NA	TGTGCCAGTAGTATAGGGGGTAGTGGGGACAATGAGCAGTTCTTC	CASSIGGSGDNEQFF
TRBV30	NA	TRBJ1-5	few	TGTGCCTGGAGTCCCTCGCGGCTACAGCCCCAGCATTTT	CAWSPSRLQPQHF